This T cell receptor (beta chain) was recorded in a study of shared clonotypes between healthy human individuals. Study overall: The cohort comprised a couple of women and a few men. Their ages spanned 18 to 49 years.

Using immunoSEQ multiplex PCR, the repertoire was profiled, and TCRdb retains in-frame clones only, with some absent. The sample consists of under 850,000 clones, just under 75% of them appearing once. The sample comprised memory CD4+ T cells sorted from blood. Subset in this sample: CD45RA-negative fraction. The TCR comes from a woman between 25 and 40 years old in good health.

CDR3 residues: CASSPTNWGNQPQHF. The CDR3 nucleotides read TGTGCCAGCTCACCCACTAACTGGGGCAATCAGCCCCAGCATTTT. The chain recombines TRBV18 with TRBJ1-5; D call uncertain. The CDR3 is 15 residues long. V lost 3 bases to trimming and J lost 2 bases, with 11 bases between them. From germline, CDR1 is KGHSH and CDR2 LQKENI.